The 3 T cell receptor beta chains presented below share a single source sample, sequenced in a study of T-cell memory formation after mild COVID-19. TCRdb passed the 5' RACE reads through MiXCR, listing each CDR3 protein once. The sample yields about 350,000 distinct CDR3 sequences, roughly 15% seen once. Sequenced: PBMCs or a T cell subset sorted from them (not recorded which). Receptor source: a man between 18 and 29 years old who had mild COVID-19 (a few samples of this study predate the infection). Cell type and time point are not known.

This rearrangement joins TRBV3-1 to TRBJ2-5; unclear D gene. Germline V CDR1 and CDR2: LGHDT, YNNKEL (reference sequence). This CDR3 has 13 amino acids. Trimming removed 2 bases at V and 2 bases at J, with 6 bases between. CDR3 in DNA: TGTGCCAGCAGCCAAAGAGCGCAAGAGACCCAGTACTTC. It translates to CASSQRAQETQYF.

This clonotype was picked up many times. V usage is TRBV5-1 and J usage is TRBJ1-2, with 8 bases identical to TRBD1. V dropped 0 bases and J dropped 7; count of bases not matched to a gene: 11. The CDR3 extends over 16 amino acids. Germline V gene sequence: CDR1 SGHRS, CDR2 YFSETQ. Here the CDR3 reads CASSLVAGQGYSGYTF. Written as DNA, the CDR3 is TGCGCCAGCAGCTTGGTTGCCGGACAGGGTTATAGTGGCTACACCTTC. Full variable domain (missing parts from reference TRBV5-1 and TRBJ1-2): KAGVTQTPRYLIKTRGQQVTLSCSPISGHRSVSWYQQTPGQGLQFLFEYFSETQRNKGNFPGRFSGRQFSNSRSEMNVSTLELGDSALYLCASSLVAGQGYSGYTFGSGTRLTVV.

In its sample, this clonotype was seen a few times. This chain uses TRBV6-2 or TRBV6-3 with TRBJ1-6; TRBD1 agrees at 11 bases. CDR3 length equals 14 residues. Germline lookup yields CDR1 MNHEY and CDR2 SVGEGT. V lost 5 bases and J lost 7; bases outside the gene matches: 1. CDR3 region: CASSGDRGNSPLHF. Written as DNA, the CDR3 is TGTGCCAGCAGTGGGGACAGGGGGAATTCACCCCTCCACTTT.